What follows are 22 T cell receptor beta chains derived from one specimen sequenced in a study of cytomegalovirus exposure and HLA in healthy donors. With 60 Vbeta and 13 Jbeta primers, the PCR was carried out. Sequenced by immunoSEQ multiplex PCR; TCRdb stores in-frame clones only, minus some. The sample lists approximately 170,000 clones, roughly 84% occurring once. Sequences were obtained from PBMCs. These receptors all stem from a male donor in good health and CMV-seronegative.

The genes are TRBV18 and TRBJ1-2; D remains ambiguous. This CDR3 has 15 residues. Germline values: CDR1 KGHSH, CDR2 LQKENI. Trimming shortened V by 0 bases and J by 2 bases, and 10 bases separated the two germline ends. The CDR3 nucleotides are TGTGCCAGCTCACCACCGGAGGGAGTAAACTATGGCTACACCTTC. Its translation is CASSPPEGVNYGYTF.

This clone was detected only once. The chain uses TRBV13 and TRBJ2-2; 9 bases align to TRBD1. The CDR3 is 18 residues long. Germline values: CDR1 PRHDT, CDR2 FYEKMQ (reference sequence). The J segment lost 5 bases and the V segment lost 1 base, leaving 11 bases of the junction unmatched. DNA of the CDR3: TGTGCCAGCAGCTTAGATTGGGGACAGGGTGTTCGGACCGGGGAGCTGTTTTTT. Translating it yields CASSLDWGQGVRTGELFF.

The chain employs TRBV7-2 and TRBJ2-7, with D tentatively TRBD2 (5 bases). V was cut by 3 bases and J by 6 bases, with 9 bases left in between. Germline CDR1 is SGHTA and CDR2 is FQGNSA. The CDR3 contains 12 residues. The CDR3, as DNA: TGTGCCAGCAGCTTCCTTGCGGGCGAGCAGTACTTC. Amino acid sequence: CASSFLAGEQYF.

The chain has TRBV25-1 and TRBJ2-3, with D perhaps matching TRBD2 (6 bases). CDR3 size: 17 residues. The V gene's germline CDR1 is MGHDK and CDR2 SYGVNS. Trimming removed 1 base at V and 0 bases at J, with 14 bases between. The CDR3 bases are TGTGCCAGCAGTGAATCCGGGGGACCCCTTAGCACAGATACGCAGTATTTT. It is translated as CASSESGGPLSTDTQYF.

This chain joins TRBV28 and TRBJ1-4; the D is unclear. This CDR3 has 11 residues. V lost 4 bases and J 10 bases, leaving 7 bases between the germline ends. CDR1 and CDR2 from the germline V gene are MDHEN and SYDVKM. In nucleotides, the CDR3 is TGTGCCAGCAGTTCTCTAGGAAAACTGTTTTTT. Amino acids: CASSSLGKLFF.

The chain uses TRBV20-1 and TRBJ2-7, with 8 bases lining up with TRBD1. Germline trimming cut 5 bases from V and 6 bases from J; bases unmatched to any gene: 3. CDR3 length: 11 residues. CDR1 is DFQATT, CDR2 SNEGSKA, per germline (reference sequence). CDR3 sequence: CSAYRGVEQYF. Here the CDR3 DNA reads TGCAGTGCTTACAGGGGGGTCGAGCAGTACTTC.

The chain combines TRBV29-1 with TRBJ2-7; 7 bases agree with TRBD1. The CDR3 is 12 residues long. With V trimmed by 6 bases and J by 2 bases, 4 bases remained unmatched. Germline V gene data show CDR1 as SQVTM and CDR2 as ANQGSEA. The DNA for the CDR3 is TGCAGCGTCCAACAGGGGACCTACGAGCAGTACTTC. Translating gives CSVQQGTYEQYF.

The chain is built from TRBV19 and TRBJ2-3; a weak D match, TRBD1 (6 bases). The V and J ends lost 6 bases and 1 base respectively, with 8 bases between them. CDR3 length: 13 amino acids. Per the germline V gene, CDR1 is LNHDA and CDR2 is SQIVND (reference sequence). The CDR3: CASRQGGTDTQYF. In DNA form, the CDR3 reads TGTGCCAGTAGACAGGGTGGCACAGATACGCAGTATTTT.

This rearrangement joins TRBV18 to TRBJ1-2, with D possibly being TRBD1 (6 bases). Germline V gene lookup returns CDR1 KGHSH and CDR2 LQKENI. The CDR3 covers 13 residues. Trimming took 2 bases from V and 4 from J, leaving 8 bases between them. In DNA form, the CDR3 reads TGTGCCAGCTCACCAGAGGACAGCTATGGCTACACCTTC. Residues: CASSPEDSYGYTF.

This chain joins TRBV29-1 and TRBJ1-2; 9 bases line up with TRBD1. Trimming at V came to 6 bases and at J to 6 bases, leaving 8 bases not matched to a gene. Looked up from germline, CDR1 is SQVTM and CDR2 is ANQGSEA. This CDR3 is built from 13 residues. CDR3: CSVSGTGKHGYTF. The CDR3 DNA follows: TGCAGCGTCTCCGGGACAGGGAAGCATGGCTACACCTTC. The full variable domain, rest sourced from reference TRBV29-1 and TRBJ1-2, is SAVISQKPSRDICQRGTSLTIQCQVDSQVTMMFWYRQQPGQSLTLIATANQGSEATYESGFVIDKFPISRPNLTFSTLTVSNMSPEDSSIYLCSVSGTGKHGYTFGSGTRLTVV.

The gene calls are TRBV6-1 and TRBJ1-2; 11 bases match TRBD1. Germline-derived CDR1 and CDR2 are MNHNS and SASEGT. V was clipped by 6 bases and J by 4 bases; unmatched bases: 4. The CDR3 consists of 14 residues. The CDR3 is CASSGDRGIYGYTF. For the CDR3, the DNA is TGTGCCAGCAGCGGGGACAGGGGGATCTATGGCTACACCTTC.

The chain carries TRBV6-5 and TRBJ2-7, with 7 positions matching TRBD2. The trim removed 0 bases at V and 2 bases at J, leaving 4 bases unmatched. Germline V gene data show CDR1 as MNHEY and CDR2 as SVGAGI. The CDR3 sequence is 15 residues long. Written as DNA, the CDR3 is TGTGCCAGCAGTTACTCGCCGCTAGCGGCCTACGAGCAGTACTTC. Residues: CASSYSPLAAYEQYF.

This clone was picked up a small number of times. One junction end does not reproduce the germline sequence, and a read error may be involved. The chain links TRBV11-2 to TRBJ2-1, with 14 nucleotides matching TRBD2. CDR3 length equals 13 residues. The germline CDR1 and CDR2 sequences are SGHAT and FQNNGV. This CDR3 is CASSLQGLAGELF. The CDR3 region has the DNA TGTGCCAGCAGCCTACAGGGACTAGCGGGAGAACTCTTC.

CDR3: CASSENSGGGVTSTQYF. CDR3 sequence (DNA): TGTGCCAGCAGTGAAAACTCCGGCGGGGGGGTCACAAGTACGCAGTATTTT. The V and J genes are TRBV6-1 and TRBJ2-3, with 9 bases aligning to TRBD2. This CDR3 comprises 17 residues. Germline CDR1 is MNHNS and CDR2 is SASEGT. Trimming removed 2 bases from V and 8 bases from J; junction bases left unmatched: 14.

The rearrangement uses TRBV9 and TRBJ1-1; TRBD1 agrees at 7 bases. The J segment lost 5 bases and the V segment lost 3 bases, leaving 7 bases of the junction unmatched. The CDR3 spans 14 residues. Germline CDR1 is SGDLS and CDR2 is YYNGEE. The CDR3, as DNA: TGTGCCAGCAGCGCGGACAGGCCGGGGACTGAAGCTTTCTTT. Amino acids: CASSADRPGTEAFF.

J is TRBJ1-3 and V is TRBV9, with TRBD1 matching over 7 bases. This CDR3 is 20 amino acids long. Germline CDR1 reads SGDLS; CDR2 reads YYNGEE. Losses at the gene ends were 0 bases for V and 4 bases for J; bases not matched to a gene: 19. The CDR3 coding sequence is TGTGCCAGCAGCGTAGCCCTCCCCACCCCCGCGACAGGGAGGGGAAACACCATATATTTT. It is translated as CASSVALPTPATGRGNTIYF.

The V gene is TRBV5-6, the J gene TRBJ2-1; 13 bases are shared with TRBD2. The germline gives CDR1 SGHDT, CDR2 YYEEEE. CDR3 size: 12 residues. V lost 4 bases and J lost 14; bases outside the gene matches: 3. The CDR3: CASSRTSGREFF. The DNA for the CDR3 is TGTGCCAGCAGCAGGACTAGCGGGAGAGAGTTCTTC.

The V call is TRBV4-3, the J call TRBJ2-5, with 9 nucleotides matching TRBD2. The DNA matches TRBJ2-7 better at its end, which makes the J call doubtful. In germline, CDR1 is LGHNA, CDR2 YSLEER. CDR3 length: 17 residues. CDR3 in DNA: TGCGCCAGCAGCCTCACAACTAGCGGGTATGGGCTCTACGAGCAGTACTTC. It yields the protein CASSLTTSGYGLYEQYF.

This chain uses TRBV7-9 with TRBJ2-3, with 7 bases aligning to TRBD2. CDR3 size: 13 residues. V shed 1 base and J 8 bases; nucleotides not matched to a gene: 3. From germline, CDR1 is SEHNR and CDR2 FQNEAQ (reference sequence). The CDR3 region has the DNA TGTGCCAGCAGCTTAGGGGGAGGGACTACGCAGTATTTT. Translated, it gives CASSLGGGTTQYF.

The chain links TRBV6-1 to TRBJ2-1, with D maybe TRBD1 (6 bases). V lost 7 bases and J lost 0, with 10 bases in between. This CDR3 is 14 amino acids long. Per germline, CDR1 MNHNS and CDR2 SASEGT. The CDR3 bases are TGTGCCAGCAACAGGGACCCCTCCTACAATGAGCAGTTCTTC. This codes for CASNRDPSYNEQFF.

The chain joins TRBV27 to TRBJ2-7, with D possibly being TRBD1 (6 bases). The germline CDR1 and CDR2 sequences are MNHEY and SMNVEV (reference sequence). CDR3 length: 17 amino acids. V was pared by 3 bases and J by 2 bases, with 20 bases between. CDR3 coding DNA: TGTGCCAGCAGTTTCTTTACTAGACAGGACTTCACCTACGAGCAGTACTTC. Translating gives CASSFFTRQDFTYEQYF.

This chain connects TRBV6-5 to TRBJ2-7; D might be TRBD1 (5 bases). The CDR3 consists of 15 residues. Germline-derived CDR1 and CDR2 are MNHEY and SVGAGI. V lost 5 bases, J lost 2 bases, and 16 bases lay in between. CDR3 sequence reads: CASSTTWTPAYEQYF. The CDR3 DNA is TGTGCCAGCAGTACGACCTGGACACCAGCCTACGAGCAGTACTTC.